These 21 T cell receptor beta chains originate from one sample sequenced in a study of T cell repertoires in cytomegalovirus infection. TCRdb reprocessed the reads with MiXCR, giving one entry per CDR3 protein. The top ten clones hold around 10% of a sample with fewer than 400,000 distinct CDR3 sequences, 18% of them seen once. Source material: PBMCs. These receptors were obtained from a human donor in good health (CMV status not recorded). Some clones in this sample may be carry-over from other donors' samples.

The rearrangement uses TRBV5-3 and TRBJ1-4, with 8 nucleotides matching TRBD1. TRBV5-3 is an open reading frame, and its role is uncertain. The length of the CDR3 is 18 residues. The trim removed 8 bases at V and 0 bases at J, leaving 15 bases unmatched. CDR3 protein: CASSNGQGSFATNEKLFF. Written as DNA, the CDR3 is TGTGCCAGCAGCAACGGACAGGGATCGTTTGCAACTAATGAAAAACTGTTTTTT.

The chain carries TRBV30 and TRBJ2-1; unclear D gene. CDR3 length equals 15 residues. Trimming removed 2 bases from V and 0 bases from J, with 11 bases in between. Germline CDR1 and CDR2: GTSNPN and SVGIG (reference sequence). Here the CDR3 reads CAWSRTESSYNEQFF. CDR3 in DNA: TGTGCCTGGAGTCGGACCGAAAGCTCCTACAATGAGCAGTTCTTC.

This clonotype has a count of ten or more. The chain employs TRBV7-2 and TRBJ1-2; the match to TRBD1 covers 10 bases. CDR3 length: 14 amino acids. With 5 bases clipped from V and 7 bases from J, the junction kept 7 bases outside the gene matches. The germline CDR1 and CDR2 sequences are SGHTA and FQGNSA. DNA for the CDR3: TGTGCCAGCAGCAAGGGGACAGGGGTTCGTGGCTACACCTTC. This sequence encodes CASSKGTGVRGYTF.

This clonotype was seen many times. The junction does not match germline at one end; this may be a read error. The chain uses TRBV4-1 and TRBJ2-1, with TRBD1 as a possible D gene (7 bases). CDR3 length: 13 residues. CDR1 is MGHRA, CDR2 YSYEKL, per germline. The DNA for the CDR3 is TGCGCCAGCAGTCAAGTCAGGGGGGCCGAGCAGTTCTTC. This codes for CASSQVRGAEQFF.

The genes are TRBV20-1 and TRBJ2-1; D perhaps matches TRBD2 (5 bases). The ends were cut back, 0 bases at V and 0 bases at J, with 12 bases in the middle. The CDR3 sequence is 16 residues long. CDR1 is DFQATT, CDR2 SNEGSKA, per germline (reference sequence). In DNA, the CDR3 is TGCAGTGCTAGAGAATGGACTGGGAGCTCCTACAATGAGCAGTTCTTC. Translation: CSAREWTGSSYNEQFF.

This clonotype was detected ten times or more. The chain uses TRBV7-2 and TRBJ2-3, with D hard to call. There are 13 residues in the CDR3. Germline V CDR1 and CDR2: SGHTA, FQGNSA. The V and J ends lost 4 bases and 6 bases respectively, with 11 bases between them. The CDR3 DNA reads TGTGCCAGCAGCTATGGAGTGCAGGATACGCAGTATTTT. Its protein product is CASSYGVQDTQYF.

This clonotype was found a few times. The chain uses TRBV18 and TRBJ1-3; no definite D call. The length of the CDR3 is 15 residues. The V gene lost 3 bases and the J gene lost 5 bases, with 14 bases spanning the gap. Per the germline V gene, CDR1 is KGHSH and CDR2 is LQKENI. In DNA form, the CDR3 reads TGTGCCAGCTCACCCCAGGTGGCTTCAAGAAACACCATATATTTT. Encoded protein: CASSPQVASRNTIYF.

This clonotype was seen a few times. The rearrangement joins TRBV29-1 to TRBJ2-3; D not resolved. V was clipped by 3 bases and J by 4 bases, with 8 bases between them. The CDR3 totals 12 residues. The germline CDR1 and CDR2 sequences are SQVTM and ANQGSEA. DNA for the CDR3: TGCAGCGTTGAGACCGGCGCAGATACGCAGTATTTT. Protein: CSVETGADTQYF.

The J gene is TRBJ1-1, the V gene TRBV29-1, with D unclear. The germline CDR1 and CDR2 sequences are SQVTM and ANQGSEA. V was cut by 5 bases and J by 1 base, with 8 bases left in between. The CDR3 covers 12 residues. In nucleotides, the CDR3 is TGCAGCGTTCGAAACACGAACACTGAAGCTTTCTTT. Encoded protein: CSVRNTNTEAFF.

The chain recombines TRBV4-2 with TRBJ2-1; D perhaps matches TRBD1 (6 bases). The CDR3 has 17 amino acids. The V gene lost 4 bases and the J gene lost 0 bases, with 16 bases spanning the gap. The germline V gene encodes CDR1 LGHNA and CDR2 YNFKEQ. The CDR3 loop is CASSRETQQGSYNEQFF. CDR3 DNA sequence: TGTGCCAGCAGCCGAGAGACTCAACAGGGCTCCTACAATGAGCAGTTCTTC.

This clonotype was seen at least ten times. The chain carries TRBV6-1 and TRBJ1-1; 7 bases agree with TRBD1. The CDR3 is 13 residues long. CDR1 is MNHNS and CDR2 is SASEGT in the germline V gene. J lost 7 bases, V lost 5 bases, and 7 bases had no gene match. CDR3 protein: CASSYRGGDEAFF. Here the CDR3 DNA reads TGTGCCAGCAGTTACAGGGGCGGCGATGAAGCTTTCTTT.

The rearrangement links TRBV7-6 to TRBJ1-4; TRBD1 is a possible D gene (6 bases). The CDR3 covers 14 residues. CDR1 SGHVS and CDR2 FNYEAQ come from the germline V gene. With 5 bases removed from V and 6 bases from J, the gap between germline ends came to 13 bases. CDR3 sequence (DNA): TGTGCCAGCAGCAAAGGGGGGGCGGATGAAAAACTGTTTTTT. This translates into CASSKGGADEKLFF.

There are many counts of this clonotype. This chain connects TRBV7-6 to TRBJ2-3; TRBD2 aligns across 8 bases. Germline V lookup: CDR1 SGHVS, CDR2 FNYEAQ. The CDR3 totals 18 residues. V dropped 5 bases and J dropped 3; count of bases not matched to a gene: 16. In nucleotides, the CDR3 is TGTGCCAGCAGCCGCTTAGCCTCCTCAAGCGGGGGAACAGATACGCAGTATTTT. As protein: CASSRLASSSGGTDTQYF.

V usage is TRBV4-3 and J usage is TRBJ2-5, with D hard to call. V was trimmed by 4 bases and J by 7 bases, leaving 13 bases between them. Germline V gene sequence: CDR1 LGHNA, CDR2 YSLEER. The CDR3 runs to 13 residues. The CDR3 DNA reads as TGCGCCAGCAGCCCGAAGCTTTTCGGGACCCAGTACTTC. Translating it yields CASSPKLFGTQYF.

Ten or more counts support this clonotype. The chain combines TRBV12-5 with TRBJ2-5, with D uncertain. Germline lookup yields CDR1 LGHNT and CDR2 FRNRAP. This CDR3 is built from 11 residues. V was pared by 6 bases and J by 5 bases, with 7 bases between. Here the CDR3 DNA reads TGTGCTAGTGGGGGGTGGGAGACCCAGTACTTC. Translating gives CASGGWETQYF.

This clonotype has at least ten counts. V gene TRBV7-9 combines with J gene TRBJ2-5; 8 nucleotides line up with TRBD1. V trimming: 3 bases; J trimming: 5 bases; junction bases outside the gene matches: 14. Germline V CDR1 and CDR2: SEHNR, FQNEAQ (reference sequence). The CDR3 is 17 residues long. The CDR3 spells CASSLPQTGDFEETQYF. The CDR3 region has the DNA TGTGCCAGCAGCTTGCCCCAGACAGGGGATTTTGAGGAGACCCAGTACTTC.

This clonotype was observed a single time. The J gene is TRBJ2-1, the V gene TRBV10-3; D unclear. CDR1 and CDR2 (germline): ENHRY, SYGVKD. The ends were cut back, 3 bases at V and 1 base at J, with 7 bases in the middle. CDR3 length: 14 residues. In nucleotides, the CDR3 is TGTGCCATCAGTGACCCCCGATCCTACAATGAGCAGTTCTTC. Amino acid sequence: CAISDPRSYNEQFF.

In this sample, this clonotype turned up many times. J is TRBJ1-4 and V is TRBV11-2; D is unresolved. There are 16 residues in the CDR3. Germline V gene data show CDR1 as SGHAT and CDR2 as FQNNGV. V lost 5 bases and J lost 7, with 20 bases in between. The CDR3 DNA is TGTGCCAGCAGCGTCGGATCGCGGTTGGATTCTGAAAAACTGTTTTTT. Its translation: CASSVGSRLDSEKLFF.

This clonotype occurred a few times. The chain has TRBV11-2 and TRBJ2-3, with D perhaps matching TRBD2 (5 bases). The V and J ends lost 5 bases and 6 bases respectively, with 12 bases between them. The length of the CDR3 is 13 residues. The germline CDR1 and CDR2 sequences are SGHAT and FQNNGV. The CDR3 DNA follows: TGTGCCAGCAGCCCGGAACTAGAGGATACGCAGTATTTT. Its protein product is CASSPELEDTQYF.

In its sample, this clonotype was seen many times. V gene TRBV10-3 combines with J gene TRBJ1-2, with TRBD1 matching over 9 bases. The ends lost 6 bases at V and 3 bases at J; junction bases unmatched: 5. The CDR3 covers 14 residues. CDR1 is ENHRY, CDR2 SYGVKD, per germline. The CDR3 DNA sequence: TGTGCCATCAGCCGACAGGGGGACGACTATGGCTACACCTTC. Its protein product is CAISRQGDDYGYTF.

This clonotype was detected only a few times. The V gene is TRBV23-1, the J gene TRBJ1-5; D gene uncertain. TRBV23-1 is placed among ORFs of uncertain function. This CDR3 has 14 amino acids. Trimming left V 0 bases short and J 3 bases short, with 6 bases between. Here the CDR3 reads CASSQSTDNQPQHF. In DNA form, the CDR3 reads TGCGCCAGCAGTCAATCGACGGACAATCAGCCCCAGCATTTT.